The 30 T cell receptor beta chains given below trace back to one sample, sequenced in a study of early T cells in non-severe SARS-CoV-2 infection. One entry per CDR3 protein results from TCRdb running MiXCR on the 5' RACE reads. The sample has over 55,000 distinct CDR3 sequences; under 15% are singletons. The sequenced sample was whole blood, obtained at baseline. The receptor source for this set is an adult who was a healthcare worker with PCR-confirmed SARS-CoV-2 infection or an uninfected control (not recorded which).

In its sample, this clonotype was seen many times. This chain links TRBV7-9 with TRBJ2-7; a possible D gene is TRBD1 (5 bases). This CDR3 is 14 amino acids long. The V end lost 5 bases, the J end lost 1 base, and 12 bases lay between the germline ends. Looked up from germline, CDR1 is SEHNR and CDR2 is FQNEAQ (reference sequence). The CDR3 sequence is CASSLQAESYEQYF. The CDR3 DNA reads TGTGCCAGCAGCCTACAGGCAGAGTCCTACGAGCAGTACTTC.

This clonotype was seen only once. The chain joins TRBV12-3 or TRBV12-4 to TRBJ2-3, with D possibly matching TRBD1 (6 bases). The ends were cut back, 3 bases at V and 0 bases at J, with 10 bases in the middle. This CDR3 comprises 15 residues. The CDR3 nucleotides are TGTGCCAGCAGTTTCCCAGGGGACAGCACAGATACGCAGTATTTT. It yields the protein CASSFPGDSTDTQYF.

This clonotype was seen a handful of times. The rearrangement joins TRBV20-1 to TRBJ1-1, with TRBD1 matching over 8 bases. Germline trimming cut 1 base from V and 0 bases from J; bases unmatched to any gene: 4. Germline CDR1 and CDR2: DFQATT and SNEGSKA (reference sequence). The CDR3 covers 15 residues. The CDR3 reads CSARVNRGVNTEAFF. CDR3 DNA sequence: TGCAGTGCTAGAGTAAACAGGGGGGTGAACACTGAAGCTTTCTTT.

The chain combines TRBV11-2 with TRBJ2-7; 8 nucleotides align to TRBD2. CDR1 and CDR2 (germline): SGHAT, FQNNGV. This CDR3 has 15 amino acids. Trimming cost V 5 bases and J 3 bases; bases outside gene matches: 9. The CDR3 sequence is CASSATPGTSYEQYF. The CDR3 DNA reads as TGTGCCAGCAGCGCCACTCCCGGGACTAGCTACGAGCAGTACTTC. The full variable domain, rest sourced from reference TRBV11-2 and TRBJ2-7, is EAGVAQSPRYKIIEKRQSVAFWCNPISGHATLYWYQQILGQGPKLLIQFQNNGVVDDSQLPKDRFSAERLKGVDSTLKIQPAKLEDSAVYLCASSATPGTSYEQYFGPGTRLTVT.

In this sample, this clonotype turned up many times. CDR3 in DNA: TGTGCCAGCAGCCATGGTGGGGGGCTTACTGAAGCTTTCTTT. It specifies CASSHGGGLTEAFF. This chain links TRBV3-1 with TRBJ1-1, with a tentative D call TRBD1 (6 bases). Trimming took off 3 bases at V and 5 bases at J, with 13 bases between the two ends. Germline V lookup: CDR1 LGHDT, CDR2 YNNKEL (reference sequence). This CDR3 comprises 14 residues.

As to this clonotype: This clone may be a read error of a much larger clone one base away. The chain joins TRBV24-1 to TRBJ1-2, with D perhaps TRBD1 (5 bases). Germline V gives CDR1 KGHDR, CDR2 SFDVKD. The CDR3 spans 13 residues. V was trimmed by 9 bases and J by 5 bases, leaving 15 bases between them. The CDR3 DNA reads TGTGCCACCGGGAGACTGGGGCATTATGGCTACACCTTC. Translation: CATGRLGHYGYTF.

CDR3 sequence reads: CASSSYSGGAYNEQFF. The CDR3 nucleotides read TGCGCCAGCAGCTCATATAGCGGGGGGGCCTACAATGAGCAGTTCTTC. This chain connects TRBV5-1 to TRBJ2-1; 11 bases line up with TRBD2. Germline V gives CDR1 SGHRS, CDR2 YFSETQ. CDR3 size: 16 residues. After removal of 3 bases from V and 2 bases from J, the junction contained 4 bases not matched to a gene.

This clonotype was seen a few times. This rearrangement joins TRBV3-1 to TRBJ2-2; D might be TRBD2 (5 bases). CDR1 is LGHDT and CDR2 is YNNKEL in the germline V gene (reference sequence). The CDR3 loop spans 13 amino acids. V was trimmed by 4 bases and J by 5 bases, leaving 8 bases between them. The CDR3, as DNA: TGTGCCAGCAGCCTTTCGGGAACCGGGGAGCTGTTTTTT. This sequence encodes CASSLSGTGELFF.

The rearrangement uses TRBV3-1 and TRBJ1-1; no clear D gene. Germline CDR1 reads LGHDT; CDR2 reads YNNKEL (reference sequence). Trimming pared 1 base from V and 11 bases from J, leaving 14 bases between. CDR3 length equals 13 residues. CDR3 nucleotides: TGTGCCAGCAGCCAAGGGGCGGGGATCGGCGCTTTCTTT. Translated: CASSQGAGIGAFF.

This rearrangement joins TRBV20-1 to TRBJ2-7; 8 bases align to TRBD1. Germline CDR1 is DFQATT and CDR2 is SNEGSKA (reference sequence). With V trimmed by 4 bases and J by 5 bases, 4 bases remained unmatched. The CDR3 consists of 12 residues. CDR3 sequence: CSATTGGNEQYF. CDR3 bases: TGCAGTGCTACCACAGGGGGAAACGAGCAGTACTTC.

This clonotype was seen a few times. This CDR3 is CASSYSRGRQGLGQPQHF. The CDR3, as DNA: TGTGCCAGCAGTTACTCGAGAGGTAGACAGGGGCTAGGGCAGCCCCAGCATTTT. The chain has TRBV6-6 and TRBJ1-5; 8 nucleotides agree with TRBD1. CDR3 length: 18 amino acids. The germline V gene encodes CDR1 MNHNY and CDR2 SVGAGI (reference sequence). J gave up 7 bases and V 0 bases, and 14 bases lay outside the gene matches.

The V gene is TRBV6-2 or TRBV6-3, the J gene TRBJ1-6; maybe TRBD1 (5 bases). Germline V CDR1 and CDR2: MNHEY, SVGEGT. The CDR3 is 13 amino acids. The V gene lost 6 bases and the J gene lost 7 bases, with 10 bases spanning the gap. CDR3 in amino acids: CASSPEGNSPLHF. CDR3 nucleotide sequence: TGTGCCAGCAGCCCCGAGGGGAATTCACCCCTCCACTTT.

This chain links TRBV10-2 with TRBJ1-6, with D unclear. The V end was cut by 0 bases, the J end by 10 bases, with 7 bases between. The germline CDR1 and CDR2 sequences are WSHSY and SAAADI. The CDR3 runs to 13 residues. CDR3 nucleotides: TGCGCCAGCAGTGAGTCTTGGCGCTCACCCCTCCACTTT. This gives the protein CASSESWRSPLHF.

This clonotype appeared a few times. The rearrangement uses TRBV20-1 and TRBJ1-1; no clear D gene. The ends were cut back, 2 bases at V and 0 bases at J, with 1 base in the middle. CDR1 is DFQATT, CDR2 SNEGSKA, per germline (reference sequence). The CDR3 is 11 residues long. The CDR3 nucleotides are TGCAGTGCTAGATTGAACACTGAAGCTTTCTTT. It yields the protein CSARLNTEAFF.

The rearrangement joins TRBV19 to TRBJ2-3, with 9 bases lining up with TRBD2. This CDR3 has 18 amino acids. Germline CDR1 and CDR2: LNHDA and SQIVND (reference sequence). V lost 1 base, J lost 6 bases, and 14 bases stayed unmatched. CDR3 bases: TGTGCCAGTAGTATAGTGAAGACTAGCGGTCCATTGGGGGATACGCAGTATTTT. It encodes CASSIVKTSGPLGDTQYF.

This clonotype came up a few times. This chain uses TRBV27 with TRBJ1-1; D unclear. V was cut by 6 bases and J by 3 bases, with 11 bases left in between. CDR1 and CDR2 (germline): MNHEY, SMNVEV (reference sequence). This CDR3 contains 13 residues. CDR3 nucleotide sequence: TGTGCCAGCAGGGGGTTTATGGACACTGAAGCTTTCTTT. Its translation is CASRGFMDTEAFF.

This clonotype was observed many times. J is TRBJ1-6 and V is TRBV7-8; 7 bases agree with TRBD1. The CDR3 loop spans 14 amino acids. V lost 6 bases and J lost 7; bases outside the gene matches: 6. The germline V gene has CDR1 SGHVS and CDR2 FQNEAQ. The CDR3, as DNA: TGTGCCAGCAGAAGACAGGGAGTCAATTCACCCCTCCACTTT. Its protein is CASRRQGVNSPLHF.

This clonotype has more than one count but fewer than ten. The chain has TRBV7-3 and TRBJ2-1, with 8 nucleotides matching TRBD1. Trimming cost V 5 bases and J 6 bases; bases outside gene matches: 9. There are 15 residues in the CDR3. Germline V gene data show CDR1 as SGHTA and CDR2 as FQGTGA. The CDR3 coding sequence is TGTGCCAGCAGCCCACAGGGGGGCTTGGGCAATGAGCAGTTCTTC. As protein: CASSPQGGLGNEQFF.

This chain connects TRBV7-2 to TRBJ2-5; D remains ambiguous. Trimming shortened V by 5 bases and J by 3 bases, and 10 bases separated the two germline ends. The germline V gene encodes CDR1 SGHTA and CDR2 FQGNSA. This CDR3 is built from 13 residues. The CDR3 DNA reads as TGTGCCAGCAGCCCCTACAGCGAAGAGACCCAGTACTTC. Protein: CASSPYSEETQYF.

Only a few counts were recorded for this clonotype. J is TRBJ1-5 and V is TRBV6-1; TRBD1 is a possible D gene (5 bases). The CDR3 loop spans 15 amino acids. The ends were cut back, 6 bases at V and 1 base at J, with 13 bases in the middle. Per the germline V gene, CDR1 is MNHNS and CDR2 is SASEGT. CDR3 nucleotide sequence: TGTGCCAGCAGCGCCTCGGGGACCAGCAATCAGCCCCAGCATTTT. This translates into CASSASGTSNQPQHF.

This CDR3 is CSASVGNEQYF. The DNA of the CDR3 is TGCAGTGCTAGTGTAGGGAACGAGCAGTACTTC. The rearrangement joins TRBV20-1 to TRBJ2-7, with unresolved D. This CDR3 is 11 amino acids long. V lost 3 bases and J 5 bases, leaving 8 bases between the germline ends. The germline CDR1 and CDR2 sequences are DFQATT and SNEGSKA (reference sequence).

This chain joins TRBV5-5 and TRBJ2-7; possibly TRBD1 for D (5 bases). The CDR3 sequence is 13 residues long. Between the trimmed V and J ends, which lost 5 bases and 3 bases, there was a span of 12 bases. CDR1 and CDR2 (germline): SGHKS, YYEKEE (reference sequence). The CDR3 nucleotides are TGTGCCAGCAGTCAGACAGCTCTCTACGAGCAGTACTTC. This sequence encodes CASSQTALYEQYF.

This clonotype appeared a few times. This sequence joins TRBV28 and TRBJ1-1; TRBD1 aligns across 7 bases. The CDR3 has 17 residues. The V gene end was trimmed by 2 bases and the J gene end by 7 bases; junction bases not matched to a gene: 16. CDR1 is MDHEN and CDR2 is SYDVKM in the germline V gene. Here the CDR3 DNA reads TGTGCCAGCAGTTTAGTGACTAGGACAGGCCCTAAGAATGAAGCTTTCTTT. Residues: CASSLVTRTGPKNEAFF.

This clonotype was detected a few times. This chain links TRBV7-2 with TRBJ1-1; perhaps TRBD1 as D (6 bases). Trimming cost V 3 bases and J 0 bases, with 14 bases left between them. Germline V gives CDR1 SGHTA, CDR2 FQGNSA. This CDR3 has 16 residues. The CDR3 sequence: CASSFPPQGLNTEAFF. Written as DNA, the CDR3 is TGTGCCAGCAGCTTCCCCCCACAGGGCTTGAACACTGAAGCTTTCTTT.

A word on this clonotype: One end of the junction fails to match germline, which may point to a read error. The chain recombines TRBV28 with TRBJ1-1; the D gene is possibly TRBD1 (5 bases). The germline V gene has CDR1 MDHEN and CDR2 SYDVKM. This CDR3 is built from 12 residues. The CDR3 here is CASISGNTEAFF. The CDR3 nucleotides read TGTGCCAGCATCTCAGGGAACACTGAAGCTTTCTTC.

In this sample, this clonotype turned up many times. One end of the junction varies from germline; a read error may be responsible. The chain couples TRBV7-6 to TRBJ2-1, with 14 bases lining up with TRBD2. In germline, CDR1 is SGHVS, CDR2 FNYEAQ. There are 13 residues in the CDR3. The CDR3 is CASTGLAGAPTSF. Written as DNA, the CDR3 is TGTGCCAGCACGGGACTAGCGGGGGCTCCTACGTCCTTC.

The CDR3 loop is CASRLGALSNSPLHF. The DNA of the CDR3 is TGTGCCAGCAGGTTGGGGGCCCTCTCCAATTCACCCCTCCACTTT. The rearrangement joins TRBV2 to TRBJ1-6, with a tentative D call TRBD1 (6 bases). The germline V gene encodes CDR1 SNHLY and CDR2 FYNNEI. V was shortened by 6 bases and J by 7 bases, with 16 bases between the two germline ends. This CDR3 region has 15 residues.

This clonotype was picked up many times. An end of the junction differs from the germline gene, which may be a read error. The chain employs TRBV12-5 and TRBJ2-2; D is unclear. CDR3 length: 12 residues. Germline lookup yields CDR1 LGHNT and CDR2 FRNRAP. The CDR3 here is CASVLDTGELFF. DNA of the CDR3: TGTGCTAGTGTTTTGGATACCGGGGAGCTGTTTTTT.

The chain links TRBV29-1 to TRBJ2-1; D gene unclear. The germline gives CDR1 SQVTM, CDR2 ANQGSEA. The CDR3 contains 8 residues. Trimming took off 1 base at V and 15 bases at J, with 4 bases between the two ends. In nucleotides, the CDR3 is TGCAGCGTTGAAGGGGGGTTCTTC. This gives the protein CSVEGGFF.

The rearrangement uses TRBV18 and TRBJ1-1; D remains unclear. The germline V and J ends were trimmed by 4 bases and 1 base, with 10 bases remaining between them. The CDR3 runs 14 residues. Germline lookup yields CDR1 KGHSH and CDR2 LQKENI. CDR3 in DNA: TGTGCCAGCTCACGGATTACACGGAACACTGAAGCTTTCTTT. This codes for CASSRITRNTEAFF.